This paragraph reports one T cell receptor (beta chain). In the authors' methods: For nucleated cells, counts were estimated from reference gene primer amplification. Assay: immunoSEQ multiplex PCR; the TCRdb copy retains only in-frame clones and omits some. Clone size and V and J calls were adopted from that table, with D and trimming inferred from the DNA. This sample carries around 380,000 clones, roughly 86% of them seen once, and the ten largest clones take approximately 1.2%. The germline V gene encodes CDR1 SEHNR and CDR2 FQNEAQ (reference sequence). The ends were cut back, 0 bases at V and 1 base at J, with 15 bases in the middle. This CDR3 is built from 17 residues. The source of the sample is a study of blood T cell repertoires in COVID-19. Study overall: The United States, Italy and Spain provided the acute and convalescent COVID-19 samples.

Clinical history as reported by participants underpinned cohort assignment. The TCR comes from a man aged 30 to 39 who had recovered from COVID-19. Sequencing input: PBMCs or T cells enriched from blood (not recorded which). The chain is built from TRBV7-9 and TRBJ1-2; D is perhaps TRBD1 (5 bases). CDR3 sequence (DNA): TGTGCCAGCAGCTTAGCTCAGGGAGGGGCGCTTAACTATGGCTACACCTTC. Amino acids: CASSLAQGGALNYGYTF.